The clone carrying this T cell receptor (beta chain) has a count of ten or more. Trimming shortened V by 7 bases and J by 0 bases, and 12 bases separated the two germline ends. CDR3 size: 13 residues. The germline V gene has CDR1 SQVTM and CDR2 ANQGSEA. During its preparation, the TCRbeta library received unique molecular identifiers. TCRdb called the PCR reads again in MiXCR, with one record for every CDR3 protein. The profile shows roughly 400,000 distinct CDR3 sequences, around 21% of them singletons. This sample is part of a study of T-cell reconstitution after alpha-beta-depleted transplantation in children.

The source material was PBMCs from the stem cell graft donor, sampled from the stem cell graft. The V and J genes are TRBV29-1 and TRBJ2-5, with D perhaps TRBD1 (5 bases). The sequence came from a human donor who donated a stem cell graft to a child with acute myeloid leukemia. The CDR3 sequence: CSGSDMYQETQYF. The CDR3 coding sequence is TGCAGCGGATCGGACATGTACCAAGAGACCCAGTACTTC.